This TCR beta chain was sequenced in a study of blood T cell repertoires in COVID-19. Trimming took off 2 bases at V and 8 bases at J, with 7 bases between the two ends. This CDR3 has 12 amino acids. The study recruited people aged about 18 to 89 years across around 23 US areas. Membership in each cohort depended on participant-reported clinical history. Authors' methods: Estimated nucleated cell counts came from reference gene primer amplification. Assay: immunoSEQ multiplex PCR; the TCRdb copy retains only in-frame clones and omits some. D and trimming come from the DNA, and the V and J calls and clone size come from that table. The table has about 380,000 clones, 88% seen once.

The V gene is TRBV12-3 or TRBV12-4, the J gene TRBJ2-1; no definite D call. This receptor was identified in a woman aged 18-29 years who had recovered from COVID-19. Sequenced material: PBMCs or T cells enriched from blood (not recorded which). The CDR3 sequence: CASSLQAHEQFF. CDR3 nucleotides: TGTGCCAGCAGTTTACAGGCCCATGAGCAGTTCTTC.